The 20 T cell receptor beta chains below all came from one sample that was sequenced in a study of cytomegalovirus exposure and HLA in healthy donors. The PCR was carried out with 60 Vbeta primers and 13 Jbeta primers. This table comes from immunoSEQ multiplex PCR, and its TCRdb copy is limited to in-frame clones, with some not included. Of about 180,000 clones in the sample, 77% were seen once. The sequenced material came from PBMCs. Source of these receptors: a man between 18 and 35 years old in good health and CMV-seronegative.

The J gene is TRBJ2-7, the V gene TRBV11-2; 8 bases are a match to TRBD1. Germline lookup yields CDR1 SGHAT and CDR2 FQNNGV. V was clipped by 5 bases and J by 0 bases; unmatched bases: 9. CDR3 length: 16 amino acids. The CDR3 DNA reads TGTGCCAGCAGCGATTTTATCGGGACAGGCTCCTACGAGCAGTACTTC. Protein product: CASSDFIGTGSYEQYF. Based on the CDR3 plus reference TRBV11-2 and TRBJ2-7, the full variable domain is EAGVAQSPRYKIIEKRQSVAFWCNPISGHATLYWYQQILGQGPKLLIQFQNNGVVDDSQLPKDRFSAERLKGVDSTLKIQPAKLEDSAVYLCASSDFIGTGSYEQYFGPGTRLTVT.

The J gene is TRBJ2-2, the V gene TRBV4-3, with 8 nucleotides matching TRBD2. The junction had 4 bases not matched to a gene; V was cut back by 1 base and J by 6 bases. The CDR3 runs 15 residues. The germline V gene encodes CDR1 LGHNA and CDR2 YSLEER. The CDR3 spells CASSQATSVAGELFF. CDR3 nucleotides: TGCGCCAGCAGCCAAGCGACTAGCGTCGCCGGGGAGCTGTTTTTT.

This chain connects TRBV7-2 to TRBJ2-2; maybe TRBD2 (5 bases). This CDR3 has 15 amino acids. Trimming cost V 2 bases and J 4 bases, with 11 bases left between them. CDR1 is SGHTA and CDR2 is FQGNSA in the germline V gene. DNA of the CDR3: TGTGCCAGCAGCTTACGGGGTCGGGGCACCGGGGAGCTGTTTTTT. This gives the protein CASSLRGRGTGELFF.

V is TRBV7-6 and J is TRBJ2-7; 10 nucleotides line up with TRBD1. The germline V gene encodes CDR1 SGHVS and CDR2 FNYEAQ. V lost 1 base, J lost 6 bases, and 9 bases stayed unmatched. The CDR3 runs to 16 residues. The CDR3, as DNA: TGTGCCAGCAGCTTAGGCCCCGGGACAGGGGTCGGCGAGCAGTACTTC. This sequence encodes CASSLGPGTGVGEQYF.

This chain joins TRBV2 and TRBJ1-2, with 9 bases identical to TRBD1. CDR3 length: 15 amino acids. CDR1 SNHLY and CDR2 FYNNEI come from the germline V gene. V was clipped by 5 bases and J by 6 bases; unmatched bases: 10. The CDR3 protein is CASSRTGEPLHGYTF. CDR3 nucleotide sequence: TGTGCCAGCAGTCGGACAGGGGAACCCCTACATGGCTACACCTTC.

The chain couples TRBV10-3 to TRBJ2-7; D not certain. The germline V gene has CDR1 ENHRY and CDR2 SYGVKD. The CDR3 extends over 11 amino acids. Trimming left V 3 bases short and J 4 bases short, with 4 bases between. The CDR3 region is CAISDSYEQYF. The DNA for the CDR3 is TGTGCCATCAGTGATAGTTACGAGCAGTACTTC.

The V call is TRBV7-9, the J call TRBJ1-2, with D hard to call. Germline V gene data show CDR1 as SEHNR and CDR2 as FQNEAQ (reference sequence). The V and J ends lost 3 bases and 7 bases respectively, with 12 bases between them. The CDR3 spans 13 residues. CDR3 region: CASSLPGSSGYTF. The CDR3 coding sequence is TGTGCCAGCAGCTTGCCGGGTTCATCTGGCTACACCTTC.

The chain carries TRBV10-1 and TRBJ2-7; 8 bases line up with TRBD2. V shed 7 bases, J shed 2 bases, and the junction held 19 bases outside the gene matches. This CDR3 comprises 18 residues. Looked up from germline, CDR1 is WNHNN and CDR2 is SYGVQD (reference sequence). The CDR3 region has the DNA TGCGCCAGCAAGGAGGGTGGCGGGAGGTCCTTGGGTCCCTACGAGCAGTACTTC. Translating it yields CASKEGGGRSLGPYEQYF.

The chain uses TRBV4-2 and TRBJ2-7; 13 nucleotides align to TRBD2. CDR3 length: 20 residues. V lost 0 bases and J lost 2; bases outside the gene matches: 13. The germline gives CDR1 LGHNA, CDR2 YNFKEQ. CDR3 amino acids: CASSQEGAIGLAGAAYEQYF. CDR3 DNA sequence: TGTGCCAGCAGCCAAGAGGGGGCAATTGGACTAGCGGGGGCCGCCTACGAGCAGTACTTC.

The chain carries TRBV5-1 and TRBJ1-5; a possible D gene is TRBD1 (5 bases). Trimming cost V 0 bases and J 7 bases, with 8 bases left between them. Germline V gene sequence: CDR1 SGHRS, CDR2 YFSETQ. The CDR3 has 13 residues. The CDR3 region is CASSLDRSQPQHF. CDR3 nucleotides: TGCGCCAGCAGCTTGGACAGGAGCCAGCCCCAGCATTTT.

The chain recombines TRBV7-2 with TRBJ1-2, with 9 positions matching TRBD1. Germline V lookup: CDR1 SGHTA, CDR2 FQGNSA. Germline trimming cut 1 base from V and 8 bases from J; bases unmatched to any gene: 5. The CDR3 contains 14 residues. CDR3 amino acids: CASSLDRGQGGYTF. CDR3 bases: TGTGCCAGCAGCTTAGACAGGGGGCAGGGAGGCTACACCTTC.

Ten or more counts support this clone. CDR3 loop: CASNYRGNEKLFF. The CDR3, as DNA: TGTGCCAGCAATTACAGGGGCAATGAAAAACTGTTTTTT. The J gene is TRBJ1-4, the V gene TRBV5-8; TRBD1 agrees at 7 bases. Germline-derived CDR1 and CDR2 are SGHTS and YDEGEE. The CDR3 runs 13 residues. After removal of 6 bases from V and 5 bases from J, the junction contained 4 bases not matched to a gene.

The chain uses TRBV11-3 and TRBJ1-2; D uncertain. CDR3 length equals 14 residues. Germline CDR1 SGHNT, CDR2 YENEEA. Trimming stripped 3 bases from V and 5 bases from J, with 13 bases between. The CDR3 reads CASSLGTRSYGYTF. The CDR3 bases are TGTGCCAGCAGCTTGGGCACAAGGTCTTATGGCTACACCTTC. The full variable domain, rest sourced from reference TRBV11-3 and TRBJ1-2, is EAGVVQSPRYKIIEKKQPVAFWCNPISGHNTLYWYLQNLGQGPELLIRYENEEAVDDSQLPKDRFSAERLKGVDSTLKIQPAELGDSAVYLCASSLGTRSYGYTFGSGTRLTVV.

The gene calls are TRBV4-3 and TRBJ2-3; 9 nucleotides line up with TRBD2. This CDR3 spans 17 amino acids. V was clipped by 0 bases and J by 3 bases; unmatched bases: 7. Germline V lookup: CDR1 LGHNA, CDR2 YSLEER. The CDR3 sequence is CASSQDRRGGGTDTQYF. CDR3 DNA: TGCGCCAGCAGCCAAGATAGGCGGGGGGGCGGTACAGATACGCAGTATTTT.

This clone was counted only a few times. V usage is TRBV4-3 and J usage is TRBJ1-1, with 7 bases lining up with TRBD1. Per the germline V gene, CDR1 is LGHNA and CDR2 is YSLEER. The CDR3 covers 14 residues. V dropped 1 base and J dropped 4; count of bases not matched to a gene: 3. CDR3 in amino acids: CASSQVAGGTEAFF. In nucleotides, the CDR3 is TGCGCCAGCAGCCAAGTCGCAGGGGGCACTGAAGCTTTCTTT.

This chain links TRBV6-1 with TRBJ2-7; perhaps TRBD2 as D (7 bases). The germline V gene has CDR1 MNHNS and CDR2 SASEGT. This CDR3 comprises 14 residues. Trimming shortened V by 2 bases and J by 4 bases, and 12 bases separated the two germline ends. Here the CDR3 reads CASSERGGVYEQYF. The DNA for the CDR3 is TGTGCCAGCAGTGAAAGGGGGGGGGTATACGAGCAGTACTTC.

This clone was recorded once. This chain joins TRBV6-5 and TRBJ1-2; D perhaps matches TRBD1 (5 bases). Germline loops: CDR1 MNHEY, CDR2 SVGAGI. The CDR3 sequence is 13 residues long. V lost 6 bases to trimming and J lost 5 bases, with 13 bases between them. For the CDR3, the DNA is TGTGCCAGCAGCGAGACAGATATATATGGCTACACCTTC. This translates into CASSETDIYGYTF.

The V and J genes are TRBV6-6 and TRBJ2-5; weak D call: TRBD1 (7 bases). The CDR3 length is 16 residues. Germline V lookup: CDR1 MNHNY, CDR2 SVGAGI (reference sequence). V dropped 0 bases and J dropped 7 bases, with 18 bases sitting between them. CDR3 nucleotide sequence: TGTGCCAGCAGTTACTCGGAGGGGGCCCCCTTGGGGACCCAGTACTTC. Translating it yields CASSYSEGAPLGTQYF.

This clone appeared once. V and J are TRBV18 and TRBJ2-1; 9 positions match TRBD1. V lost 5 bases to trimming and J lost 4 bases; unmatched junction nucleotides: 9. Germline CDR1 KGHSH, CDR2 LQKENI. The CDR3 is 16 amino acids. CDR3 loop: CASSLTGTGLYNEQFF. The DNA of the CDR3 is TGTGCCAGCTCATTAACCGGGACAGGGCTGTACAATGAGCAGTTCTTC.

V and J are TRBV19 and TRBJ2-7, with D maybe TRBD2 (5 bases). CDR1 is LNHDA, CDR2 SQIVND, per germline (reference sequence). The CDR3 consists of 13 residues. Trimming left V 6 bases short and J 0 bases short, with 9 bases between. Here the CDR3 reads CASSGESSYEQYF. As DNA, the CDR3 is TGTGCCAGTAGCGGGGAGAGCTCCTACGAGCAGTACTTC.